The rows below give T cell receptor beta chains drawn from one sample of a study of T cells in localized non-small cell lung cancer. The assay was immunoSEQ multiplex PCR, and TCRdb's table has in-frame clones only and misses some. The sample yields 50,000 to 70,000 clones, 81% seen once. The sample consisted of PBMCs, taken before any cancer treatment. These receptors were obtained from a man aged 35 to 69 with stage II lung adenocarcinoma. Each CDR3 is given with its conserved first and last residue. The order of the fields is clone size, J gene, D gene, V gene, CDR3 DNA, CDR3 protein. D genes are given only for firm matches. The size field is filled for only some rows; it gives once, few, many or a size class.

abundance: once
j_gene: TRBJ2-3
d_gene: TRBD2
v_gene: TRBV7-7
CDR3nt: TGTGCTAGCAGCTTAGGGGAGGGCGATACGCAGTATTTT
CDR3aa: CASSLGEGDTQYF

abundance: NA
j_gene: TRBJ2-1
d_gene: NA
v_gene: TRBV7-3
CDR3nt: TGTGCCAGCAGCTTAAGCCGGTCCTTCTACAATGAGCAGTTCTTC
CDR3aa: CASSLSRSFYNEQFF

abundance: NA
j_gene: TRBJ2-1
d_gene: NA
v_gene: TRBV12-5
CDR3nt: TGTGCTAGTGGGGGGACGGGCGTAAATGAGCAGTTCTTC
CDR3aa: CASGGTGVNEQFF

abundance: NA
j_gene: TRBJ2-2
d_gene: TRBD1
v_gene: TRBV27
CDR3nt: TGTGCCAGCAGTGCGACAGGGACAACCGGGGAGCTGTTTTTT
CDR3aa: CASSATGTTGELFF

abundance: NA
j_gene: TRBJ1-5
d_gene: NA
v_gene: TRBV29-1
CDR3nt: TGCAGCGTAGCGGACTCTGCGACTCAGCCCCAGCATTTT
CDR3aa: CSVADSATQPQHF

abundance: NA
j_gene: TRBJ2-7
d_gene: NA
v_gene: TRBV5-4
CDR3nt: TGTGCCAGCAGCTTGGCCGGGACACACGAGCAGTACTTC
CDR3aa: CASSLAGTHEQYF

abundance: NA
j_gene: TRBJ2-1
d_gene: TRBD1
v_gene: TRBV7-8
CDR3nt: TGTGCCAGCAGCTTACAGGGGGTTAACAATGAGCAGTTCTTC
CDR3aa: CASSLQGVNNEQFF

abundance: NA
j_gene: TRBJ1-1
d_gene: NA
v_gene: TRBV28
CDR3nt: TGTGCCAGCAGTTTAAAAAACAGCCTCTACAGGGCTTTCTTT
CDR3aa: CASSLKNSLYRAFF

abundance: NA
j_gene: TRBJ2-5
d_gene: NA
v_gene: TRBV6-1
CDR3nt: TGTGCCAGCAGCGAGGGGGGACTTCAAGAGACCCAGTACTTC
CDR3aa: CASSEGGLQETQYF

abundance: NA
j_gene: TRBJ2-7
d_gene: NA
v_gene: TRBV11-2
CDR3nt: TGTGCCAGCAGCTCCTTACAGGTGGGCGAGCAGTACTTC
CDR3aa: CASSSLQVGEQYF

abundance: few
j_gene: TRBJ2-3
d_gene: NA
v_gene: TRBV21-1
CDR3nt: TGTGCCAGCATCTGGACTAGCGGGAGAGAGTTGGGGGCGACAGATACGCAGTATTTT
CDR3aa: CASIWTSGRELGATDTQYF

abundance: NA
j_gene: TRBJ1-1
d_gene: TRBD1
v_gene: TRBV11-3
CDR3nt: TGTGCCAGCAGCTCCCACAGGGGCTCTGAAGCTTTCTTT
CDR3aa: CASSSHRGSEAFF

abundance: once
j_gene: TRBJ2-3
d_gene: TRBD2
v_gene: TRBV29-1
CDR3nt: TGCAGCGTCGAGGGGATTGGATGGCTAGCGGGACATAAAGATACGCAGTATTTT
CDR3aa: CSVEGIGWLAGHKDTQYF

abundance: NA
j_gene: TRBJ2-1
d_gene: TRBD2
v_gene: TRBV18
CDR3nt: TGTGCCAGCTCACCGCCAGGAACTAGCGGGGGGTCCTACAATGAGCAGTTCTTC
CDR3aa: CASSPPGTSGGSYNEQFF

abundance: NA
j_gene: TRBJ2-7
d_gene: NA
v_gene: TRBV7-9
CDR3nt: TGTGCCAGCAGCTTAAGGGGTTCCTACGAGCAGTACTTC
CDR3aa: CASSLRGSYEQYF

abundance: NA
j_gene: TRBJ2-1
d_gene: TRBD2
v_gene: TRBV4-1
CDR3nt: TGCGCCAGCAGCCAAGATGAGGGGAGGGGTTACAATGAGCAGTTCTTC
CDR3aa: CASSQDEGRGYNEQFF

abundance: few
j_gene: TRBJ2-5
d_gene: NA
v_gene: TRBV7-2
CDR3nt: TGTGCCAGCACCCCGGTTAACCAAGAGACCCAGTACTTC
CDR3aa: CASTPVNQETQYF

abundance: NA
j_gene: TRBJ2-3
d_gene: NA
v_gene: TRBV7-2
CDR3nt: TGTGCCAGCAGCTTACAGGGGGGAAGCACAGATACGCAGTATTTT
CDR3aa: CASSLQGGSTDTQYF

abundance: NA
j_gene: TRBJ2-1
d_gene: NA
v_gene: TRBV5-4
CDR3nt: TGTGCCAGCACCCGACTGAATCAGGGGGAGGGTGGTGAGCAGTTCTTC
CDR3aa: CASTRLNQGEGGEQFF

abundance: NA
j_gene: TRBJ1-4
d_gene: TRBD1
v_gene: TRBV5-1
CDR3nt: TGCGCCAGCAGCTTGTTCGGGACAGGGGGAAATGAAAAACTGTTTTTT
CDR3aa: CASSLFGTGGNEKLFF

abundance: NA
j_gene: TRBJ2-1
d_gene: TRBD1
v_gene: TRBV13
CDR3nt: TGTGCCAGCAGCCCACAGGGGTGGACCTACAATGAGCAGTTCTTC
CDR3aa: CASSPQGWTYNEQFF

abundance: NA
j_gene: TRBJ2-1
d_gene: TRBD2
v_gene: TRBV6-1
CDR3nt: TGTGCCAGCAGTGGAGGACTAGCGGGAGGTGAGCAGTTCTTC
CDR3aa: CASSGGLAGGEQFF

abundance: few
j_gene: TRBJ2-7
d_gene: NA
v_gene: TRBV9
CDR3nt: TGTGCCAGCAGCGTAGATCCGTCACCCTTAGGGGAGCAGTACTTC
CDR3aa: CASSVDPSPLGEQYF

abundance: NA
j_gene: TRBJ2-1
d_gene: TRBD1
v_gene: TRBV4-3
CDR3nt: TGCGCCAGCAGCCACTGGGACAGCAATGAGCAGTTCTTC
CDR3aa: CASSHWDSNEQFF

abundance: NA
j_gene: TRBJ1-1
d_gene: NA
v_gene: TRBV5-1
CDR3nt: TGCGCCAGCAGCCCCCTCACGGGCTGGGAGGCTTTCTTT
CDR3aa: CASSPLTGWEAFF

abundance: NA
j_gene: TRBJ2-7
d_gene: TRBD2
v_gene: TRBV25-1
CDR3nt: TGTGCCAGCAGTGAGGGCACTAGCGGATACGAGCAGTACTTC
CDR3aa: CASSEGTSGYEQYF

abundance: NA
j_gene: TRBJ2-7
d_gene: TRBD1
v_gene: TRBV5-5
CDR3nt: TGTGCCAGCAGCTTGGGCCGGGGACAGCCTCCATACGAGCAGTACTTC
CDR3aa: CASSLGRGQPPYEQYF

abundance: few
j_gene: TRBJ1-2
d_gene: NA
v_gene: TRBV6-5
CDR3nt: TGTGCCAGCAGGCTACACAATTCCTATGGCTACACCTTC
CDR3aa: CASRLHNSYGYTF

abundance: NA
j_gene: TRBJ1-2
d_gene: NA
v_gene: TRBV5-1
CDR3nt: TGCGCCAGCAGCTTGGAGGAAAGAGGAGCCTATGGCTACACCTTC
CDR3aa: CASSLEERGAYGYTF

abundance: NA
j_gene: TRBJ2-5
d_gene: NA
v_gene: TRBV5-1
CDR3nt: TGCGCCAGCAGTTTCACTCAGGGGCAAGAGACCCAGTACTTC
CDR3aa: CASSFTQGQETQYF

abundance: NA
j_gene: TRBJ1-3
d_gene: TRBD1
v_gene: TRBV6-5
CDR3nt: TGTGCCAGCAGACAAACAGGGGCTGGAAACACCATATATTTT
CDR3aa: CASRQTGAGNTIYF

abundance: NA
j_gene: TRBJ1-4
d_gene: NA
v_gene: TRBV2
CDR3nt: TGTGCCACCCGGTGGGCCCCTGCGAATGAAAAACTGTTTTTT
CDR3aa: CATRWAPANEKLFF

abundance: NA
j_gene: TRBJ1-2
d_gene: NA
v_gene: TRBV29-1
CDR3nt: TGCAGCGTTGCCCGGACAGACTATGGCTACACCTTC
CDR3aa: CSVARTDYGYTF

abundance: NA
j_gene: TRBJ2-2
d_gene: NA
v_gene: TRBV2
CDR3nt: TGTGCCAGCACCATCTCTTTCCCTCAGCTGAACACCGGGGAGCTGTTTTTT
CDR3aa: CASTISFPQLNTGELFF

abundance: NA
j_gene: TRBJ1-5
d_gene: NA
v_gene: TRBV5-6
CDR3nt: TGTGCCAGCAGCTTTGGGCTTAGCAATCAGCCCCAGCATTTT
CDR3aa: CASSFGLSNQPQHF

abundance: NA
j_gene: TRBJ2-6
d_gene: NA
v_gene: TRBV30
CDR3nt: TGTGCTGAGCAAGGGGGGCCGGCCGGGGCCAACGTCCTGACTTTC
CDR3aa: CAEQGGPAGANVLTF

abundance: NA
j_gene: TRBJ2-2
d_gene: TRBD1
v_gene: TRBV7-2
CDR3nt: TGTGCCAGCACCCGGGACAGATCCACCGGGGAGCTGTTTTTT
CDR3aa: CASTRDRSTGELFF

abundance: NA
j_gene: TRBJ1-1
d_gene: NA
v_gene: TRBV6-1
CDR3nt: TGTGCCAGCTCTCGACTCAACACTGAAGCTTTCTTT
CDR3aa: CASSRLNTEAFF